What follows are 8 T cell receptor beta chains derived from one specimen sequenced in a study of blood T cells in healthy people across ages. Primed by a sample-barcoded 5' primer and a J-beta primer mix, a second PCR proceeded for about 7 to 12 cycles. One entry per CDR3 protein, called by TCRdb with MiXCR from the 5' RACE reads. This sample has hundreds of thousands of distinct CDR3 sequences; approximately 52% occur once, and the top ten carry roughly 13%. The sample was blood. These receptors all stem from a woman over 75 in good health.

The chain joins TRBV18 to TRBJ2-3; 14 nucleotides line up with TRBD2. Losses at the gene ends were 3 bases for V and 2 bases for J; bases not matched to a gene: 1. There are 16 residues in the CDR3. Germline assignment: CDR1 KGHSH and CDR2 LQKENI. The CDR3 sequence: CASSPTSGGATDTQYF. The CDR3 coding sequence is TGTGCCAGCTCACCGACTAGCGGGGGGGCCACAGATACGCAGTATTTT.

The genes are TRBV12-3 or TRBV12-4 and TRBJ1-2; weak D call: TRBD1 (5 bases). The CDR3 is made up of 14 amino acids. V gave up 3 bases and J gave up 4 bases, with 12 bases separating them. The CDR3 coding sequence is TGTGCCAGCAGTTTTGACAGTGAAGGCTATGGCTACACCTTC. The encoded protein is CASSFDSEGYGYTF.

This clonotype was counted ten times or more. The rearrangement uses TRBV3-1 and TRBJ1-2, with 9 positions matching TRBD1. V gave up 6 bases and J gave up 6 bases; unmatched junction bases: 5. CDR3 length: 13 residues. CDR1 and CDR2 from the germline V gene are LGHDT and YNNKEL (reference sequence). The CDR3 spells CASSLRQGDGYTF. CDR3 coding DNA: TGTGCCAGCAGTCTAAGACAGGGGGATGGCTACACCTTC.

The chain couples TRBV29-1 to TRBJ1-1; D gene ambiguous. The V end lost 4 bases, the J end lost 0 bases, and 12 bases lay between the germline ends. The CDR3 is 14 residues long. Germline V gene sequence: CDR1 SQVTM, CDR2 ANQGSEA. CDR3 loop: CSVGQARMNTEAFF. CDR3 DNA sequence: TGCAGCGTTGGTCAGGCACGCATGAACACTGAAGCTTTCTTT.

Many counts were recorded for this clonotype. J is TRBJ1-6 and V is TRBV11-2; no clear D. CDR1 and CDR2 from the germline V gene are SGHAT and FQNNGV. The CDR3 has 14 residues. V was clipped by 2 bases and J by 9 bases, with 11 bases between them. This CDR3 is CASSLPDRGSPLHF. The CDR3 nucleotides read TGTGCCAGCAGCTTACCCGACCGGGGTTCACCCCTCCACTTT.

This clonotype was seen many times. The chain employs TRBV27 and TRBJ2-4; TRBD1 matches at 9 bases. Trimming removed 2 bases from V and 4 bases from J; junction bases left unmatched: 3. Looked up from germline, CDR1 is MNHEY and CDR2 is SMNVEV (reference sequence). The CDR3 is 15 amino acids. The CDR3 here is CASSLGTGWKNIQYF. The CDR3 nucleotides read TGTGCCAGCAGTTTAGGGACAGGGTGGAAAAACATTCAGTACTTC.

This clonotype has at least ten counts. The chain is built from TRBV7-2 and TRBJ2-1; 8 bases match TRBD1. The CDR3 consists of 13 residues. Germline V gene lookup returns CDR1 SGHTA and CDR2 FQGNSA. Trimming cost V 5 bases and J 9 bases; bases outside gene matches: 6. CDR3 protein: CASSPQQGGEQFF. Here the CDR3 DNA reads TGTGCCAGCAGCCCTCAACAGGGGGGTGAGCAGTTCTTC.

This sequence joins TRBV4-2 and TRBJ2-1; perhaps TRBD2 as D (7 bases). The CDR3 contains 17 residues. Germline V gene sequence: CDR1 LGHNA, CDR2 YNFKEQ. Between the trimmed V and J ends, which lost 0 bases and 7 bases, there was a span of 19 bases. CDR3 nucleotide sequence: TGTGCCAGCAGCCAAGATGGAGGAGGGGGGGCAATGAATGAGCAGTTCTTC. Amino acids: CASSQDGGGGAMNEQFF.